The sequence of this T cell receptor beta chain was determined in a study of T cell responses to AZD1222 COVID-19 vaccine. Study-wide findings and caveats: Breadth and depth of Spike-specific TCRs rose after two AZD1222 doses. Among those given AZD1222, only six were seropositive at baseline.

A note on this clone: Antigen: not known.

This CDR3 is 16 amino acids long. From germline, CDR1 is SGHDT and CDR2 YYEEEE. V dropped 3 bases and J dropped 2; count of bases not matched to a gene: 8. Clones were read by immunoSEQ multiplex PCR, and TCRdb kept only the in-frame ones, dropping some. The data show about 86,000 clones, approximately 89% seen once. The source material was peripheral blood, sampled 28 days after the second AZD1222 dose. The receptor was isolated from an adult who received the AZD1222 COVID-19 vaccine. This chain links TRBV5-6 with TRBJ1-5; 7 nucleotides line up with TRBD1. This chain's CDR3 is CASSYEGGMGNQPQHF. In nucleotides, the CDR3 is TGTGCCAGCAGCTATGAAGGGGGCATGGGCAATCAGCCCCAGCATTTT.